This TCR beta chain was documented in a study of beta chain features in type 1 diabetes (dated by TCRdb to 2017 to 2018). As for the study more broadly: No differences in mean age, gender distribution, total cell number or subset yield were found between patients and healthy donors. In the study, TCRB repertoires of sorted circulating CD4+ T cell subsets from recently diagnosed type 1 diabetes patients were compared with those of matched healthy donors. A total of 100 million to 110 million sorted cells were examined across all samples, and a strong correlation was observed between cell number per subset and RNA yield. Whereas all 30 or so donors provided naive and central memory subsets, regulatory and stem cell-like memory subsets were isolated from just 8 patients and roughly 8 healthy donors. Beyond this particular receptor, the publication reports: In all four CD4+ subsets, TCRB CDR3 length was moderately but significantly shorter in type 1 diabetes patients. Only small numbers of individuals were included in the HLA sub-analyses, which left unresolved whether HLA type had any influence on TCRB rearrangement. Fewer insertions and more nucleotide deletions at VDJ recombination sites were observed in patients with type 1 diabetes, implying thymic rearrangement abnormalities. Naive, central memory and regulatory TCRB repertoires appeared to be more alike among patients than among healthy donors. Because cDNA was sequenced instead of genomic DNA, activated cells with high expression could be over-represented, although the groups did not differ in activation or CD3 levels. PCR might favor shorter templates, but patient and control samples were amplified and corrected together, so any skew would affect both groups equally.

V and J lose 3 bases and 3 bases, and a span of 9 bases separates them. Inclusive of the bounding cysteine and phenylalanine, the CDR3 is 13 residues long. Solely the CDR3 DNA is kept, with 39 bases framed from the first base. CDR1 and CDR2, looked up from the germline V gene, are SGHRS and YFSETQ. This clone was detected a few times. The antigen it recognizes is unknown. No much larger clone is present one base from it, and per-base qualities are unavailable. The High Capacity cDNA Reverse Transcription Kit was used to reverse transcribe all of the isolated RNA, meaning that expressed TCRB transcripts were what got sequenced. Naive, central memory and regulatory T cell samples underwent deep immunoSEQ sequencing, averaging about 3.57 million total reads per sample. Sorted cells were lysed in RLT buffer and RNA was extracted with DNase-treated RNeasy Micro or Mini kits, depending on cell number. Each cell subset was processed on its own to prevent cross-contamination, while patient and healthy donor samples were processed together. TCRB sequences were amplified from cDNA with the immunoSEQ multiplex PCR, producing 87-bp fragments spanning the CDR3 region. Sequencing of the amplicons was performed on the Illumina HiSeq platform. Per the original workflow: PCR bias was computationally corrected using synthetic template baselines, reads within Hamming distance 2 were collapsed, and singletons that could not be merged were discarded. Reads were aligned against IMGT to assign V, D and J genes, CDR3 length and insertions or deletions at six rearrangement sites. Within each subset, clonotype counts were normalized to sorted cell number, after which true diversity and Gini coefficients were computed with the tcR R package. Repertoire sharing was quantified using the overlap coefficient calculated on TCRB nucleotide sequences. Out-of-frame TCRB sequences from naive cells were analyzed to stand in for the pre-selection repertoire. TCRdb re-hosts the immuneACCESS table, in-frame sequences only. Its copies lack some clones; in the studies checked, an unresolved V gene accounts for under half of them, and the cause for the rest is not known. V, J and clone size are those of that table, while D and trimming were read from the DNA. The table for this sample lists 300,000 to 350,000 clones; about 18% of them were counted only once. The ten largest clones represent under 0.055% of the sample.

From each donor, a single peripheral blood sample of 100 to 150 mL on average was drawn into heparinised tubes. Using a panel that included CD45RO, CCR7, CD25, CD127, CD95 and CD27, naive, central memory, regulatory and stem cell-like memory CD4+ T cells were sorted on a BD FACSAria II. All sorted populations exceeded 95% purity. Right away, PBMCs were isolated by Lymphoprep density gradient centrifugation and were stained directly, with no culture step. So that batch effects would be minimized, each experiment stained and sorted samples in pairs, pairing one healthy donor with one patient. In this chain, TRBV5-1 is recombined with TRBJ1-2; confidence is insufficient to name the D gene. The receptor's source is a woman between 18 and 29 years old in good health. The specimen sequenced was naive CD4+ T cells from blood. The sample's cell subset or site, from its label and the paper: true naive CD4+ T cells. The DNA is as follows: TGCGCCAGCAGCTCCGCGGGAGACTATGGCTACACCTTC. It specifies CASSSAGDYGYTF.